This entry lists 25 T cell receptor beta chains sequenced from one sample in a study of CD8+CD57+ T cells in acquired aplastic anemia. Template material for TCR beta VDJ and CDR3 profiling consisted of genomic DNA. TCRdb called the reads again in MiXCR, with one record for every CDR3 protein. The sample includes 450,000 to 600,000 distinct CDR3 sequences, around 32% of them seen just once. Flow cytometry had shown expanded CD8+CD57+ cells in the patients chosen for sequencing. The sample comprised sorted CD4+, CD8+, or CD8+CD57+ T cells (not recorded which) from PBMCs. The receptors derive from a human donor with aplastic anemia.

CDR3 sequence: CASSLSTDRGYGYTF. CDR3 bases: TGCGCCAGCAGCTTGTCGACCGACAGGGGGTATGGCTACACCTTC. The chain uses TRBV5-1 and TRBJ1-2; 9 bases map to TRBD1. Per the germline V gene, CDR1 is SGHRS and CDR2 is YFSETQ. Trimming took 1 base from V and 5 from J; bases not matched to a gene: 6. The CDR3 spans 15 residues.

CDR3 protein: CASSTPGTGAYEQYF. As DNA, the CDR3 is TGTGCCAGCAGCACGCCCGGGACAGGGGCCTACGAGCAGTACTTC. The V and J genes are TRBV14 and TRBJ2-7; 10 bases are a match to TRBD1. Germline V lookup: CDR1 SGHDN, CDR2 FVKESK. With V trimmed by 5 bases and J by 2 bases, 6 bases remained unmatched. This CDR3 region has 15 residues. Drawing the rest from reference TRBV14 and TRBJ2-7, the complete variable domain is EAGVTQFPSHSVIEKGQTVTLRCDPISGHDNLYWYRRVMGKEIKFLLHFVKESKQDESGMPNNRFLAERTGGTYSTLKVQPAELEDSGVYFCASSTPGTGAYEQYFGPGTRLTVT.

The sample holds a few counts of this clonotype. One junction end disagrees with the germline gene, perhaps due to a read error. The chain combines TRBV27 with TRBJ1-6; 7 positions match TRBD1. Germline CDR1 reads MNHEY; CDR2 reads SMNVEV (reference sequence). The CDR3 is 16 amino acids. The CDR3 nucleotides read TGTGCCAGCAGTCCCCGACAGGGTCTGTCTAATTCACCCCTCCGCTTT. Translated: CASSPRQGLSNSPLRF.

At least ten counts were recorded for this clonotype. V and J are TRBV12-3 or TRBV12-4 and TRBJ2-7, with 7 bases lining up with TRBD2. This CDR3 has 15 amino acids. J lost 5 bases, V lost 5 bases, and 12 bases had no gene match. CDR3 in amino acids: CASSPSGSGLHEQYF. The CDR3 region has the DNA TGTGCCAGCAGTCCGTCGGGTAGCGGGCTCCACGAGCAGTACTTC.

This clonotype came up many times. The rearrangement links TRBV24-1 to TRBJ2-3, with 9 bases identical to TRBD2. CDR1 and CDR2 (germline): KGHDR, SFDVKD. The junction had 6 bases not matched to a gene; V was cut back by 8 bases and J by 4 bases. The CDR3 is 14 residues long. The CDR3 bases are TGTGCCACCAAGGCGGGAGGGCCATCAGATACGCAGTATTTT. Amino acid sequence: CATKAGGPSDTQYF.

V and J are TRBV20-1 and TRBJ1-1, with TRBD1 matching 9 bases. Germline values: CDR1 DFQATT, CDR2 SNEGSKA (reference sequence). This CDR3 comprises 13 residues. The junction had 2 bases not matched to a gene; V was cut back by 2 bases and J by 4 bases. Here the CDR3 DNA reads TGCAGTGCTAGAACAGGGGGCGTCACTGAAGCTTTCTTT. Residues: CSARTGGVTEAFF.

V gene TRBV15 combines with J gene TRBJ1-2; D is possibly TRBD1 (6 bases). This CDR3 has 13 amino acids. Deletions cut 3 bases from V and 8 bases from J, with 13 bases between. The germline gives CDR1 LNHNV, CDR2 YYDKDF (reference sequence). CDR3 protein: CATSRNGQSGYTF. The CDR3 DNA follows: TGTGCCACCAGCAGGAACGGACAGAGCGGCTACACCTTC.

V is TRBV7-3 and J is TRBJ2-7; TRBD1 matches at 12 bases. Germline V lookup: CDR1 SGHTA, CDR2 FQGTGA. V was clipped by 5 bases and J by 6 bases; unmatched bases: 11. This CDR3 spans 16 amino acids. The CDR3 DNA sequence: TGTGCCAGCAGCCCCGGGACAGGGGGCTGGGTTTTCGAGCAGTACTTC. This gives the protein CASSPGTGGWVFEQYF.

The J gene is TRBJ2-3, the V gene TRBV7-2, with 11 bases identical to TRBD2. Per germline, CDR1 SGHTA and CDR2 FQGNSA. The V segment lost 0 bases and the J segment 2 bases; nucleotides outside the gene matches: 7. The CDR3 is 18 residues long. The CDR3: CASSLARSSGGYTDTQYF. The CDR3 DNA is TGTGCCAGCAGCTTAGCGCGGTCTAGCGGGGGGTACACAGATACGCAGTATTTT.

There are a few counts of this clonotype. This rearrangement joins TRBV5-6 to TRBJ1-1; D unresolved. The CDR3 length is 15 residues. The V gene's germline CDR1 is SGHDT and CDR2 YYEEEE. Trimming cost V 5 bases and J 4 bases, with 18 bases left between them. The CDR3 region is CASRQLDSEGTEAFF. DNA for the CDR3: TGTGCCAGCAGACAGCTGGACTCGGAGGGCACTGAAGCTTTCTTT.

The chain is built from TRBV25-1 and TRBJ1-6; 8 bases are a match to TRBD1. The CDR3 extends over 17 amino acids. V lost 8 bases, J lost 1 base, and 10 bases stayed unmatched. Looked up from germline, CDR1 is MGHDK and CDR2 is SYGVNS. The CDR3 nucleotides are TGTGCCAGCGATCAGCGGACAGGGCGGTCCTATAATTCACCCCTCCACTTT. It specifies CASDQRTGRSYNSPLHF.

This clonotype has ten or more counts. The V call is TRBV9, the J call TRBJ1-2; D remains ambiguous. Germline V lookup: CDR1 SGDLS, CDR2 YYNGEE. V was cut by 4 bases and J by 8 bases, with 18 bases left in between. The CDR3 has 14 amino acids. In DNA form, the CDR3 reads TGTGCCAGCAGCTCCGGGGAGTCGTGGGGAGGCTACACCTTC. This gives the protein CASSSGESWGGYTF.

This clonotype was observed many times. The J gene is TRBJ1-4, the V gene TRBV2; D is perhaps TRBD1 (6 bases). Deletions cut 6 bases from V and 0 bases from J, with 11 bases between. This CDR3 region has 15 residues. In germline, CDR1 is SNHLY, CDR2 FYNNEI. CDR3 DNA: TGTGCCAGCAGGACACAGGGCGCAACTAATGAAAAACTGTTTTTT. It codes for CASRTQGATNEKLFF.

CDR3 nucleotides: TGCGCCAGCAGCCGAATACAAGCGGGAGGGCCGTACGAGCAGTACTTC. Translated: CASSRIQAGGPYEQYF. This chain connects TRBV4-1 to TRBJ2-7; 10 bases align to TRBD2. Germline values: CDR1 MGHRA, CDR2 YSYEKL. Trimming removed 4 bases from V and 4 bases from J; junction bases left unmatched: 10. The CDR3 spans 16 residues.

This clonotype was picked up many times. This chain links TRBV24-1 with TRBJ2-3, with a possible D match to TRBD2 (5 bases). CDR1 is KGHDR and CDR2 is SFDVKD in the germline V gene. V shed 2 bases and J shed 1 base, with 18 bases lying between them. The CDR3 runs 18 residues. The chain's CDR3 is CATSDSGSAVSRTDTQYF. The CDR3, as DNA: TGTGCCACCAGTGATTCGGGTAGCGCCGTTAGTCGCACAGATACGCAGTATTTT.

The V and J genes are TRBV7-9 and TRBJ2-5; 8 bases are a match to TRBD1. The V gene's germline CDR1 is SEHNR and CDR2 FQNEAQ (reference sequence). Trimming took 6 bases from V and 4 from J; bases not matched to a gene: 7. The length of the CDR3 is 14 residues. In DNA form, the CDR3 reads TGTGCCAGCAGTAGAGACAGGGGTTCAGAGACCCAGTACTTC. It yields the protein CASSRDRGSETQYF.

CDR3 sequence: CATWVMAPGYTF. In nucleotides, the CDR3 is TGTGCCACTTGGGTCATGGCCCCTGGCTACACCTTC. J is TRBJ1-2 and V is TRBV24-1; D not resolved. V lost 10 bases and J lost 7, with 15 bases in between. CDR1 is KGHDR, CDR2 SFDVKD, per germline. CDR3 length: 12 amino acids.

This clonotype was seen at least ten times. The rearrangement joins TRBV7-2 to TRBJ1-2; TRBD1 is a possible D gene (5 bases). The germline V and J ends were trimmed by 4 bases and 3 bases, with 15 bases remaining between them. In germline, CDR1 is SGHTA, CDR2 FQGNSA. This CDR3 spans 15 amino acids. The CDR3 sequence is CASSSKTAGDYGYTF. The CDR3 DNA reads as TGTGCCAGCAGCTCCAAGACCGCGGGGGACTATGGCTACACCTTC.

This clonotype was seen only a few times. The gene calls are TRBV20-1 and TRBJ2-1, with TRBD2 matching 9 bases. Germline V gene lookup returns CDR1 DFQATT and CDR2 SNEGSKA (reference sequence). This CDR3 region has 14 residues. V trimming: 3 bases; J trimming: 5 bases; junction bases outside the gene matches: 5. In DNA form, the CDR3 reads TGCAGTGCTAGTGGTAGCGGGGGTAACAATGAGCAGTTCTTC. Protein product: CSASGSGGNNEQFF.

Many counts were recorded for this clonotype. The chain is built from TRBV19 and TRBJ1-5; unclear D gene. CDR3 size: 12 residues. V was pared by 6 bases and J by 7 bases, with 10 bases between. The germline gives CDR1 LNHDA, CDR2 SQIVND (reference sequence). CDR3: CASSSPIQPQHF. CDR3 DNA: TGTGCCAGTAGCTCCCCAATCCAGCCCCAGCATTTT.

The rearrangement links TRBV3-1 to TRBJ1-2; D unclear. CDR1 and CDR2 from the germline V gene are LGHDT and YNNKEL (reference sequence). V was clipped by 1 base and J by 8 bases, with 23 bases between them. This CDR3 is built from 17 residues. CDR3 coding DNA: TGTGCCAGCAGCCAAGGATCTGACGGCCGATGGGTGAGGGGCTACACCTTC. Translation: CASSQGSDGRWVRGYTF. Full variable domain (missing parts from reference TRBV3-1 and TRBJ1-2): DTAVSQTPKYLVTQMGNDKSIKCEQNLGHDTMYWYKQDSKKFLKIMFSYNNKELIINETVPNRFSPKSPDKAHLNLHINSLELGDSAVYFCASSQGSDGRWVRGYTFGSGTRLTVV.

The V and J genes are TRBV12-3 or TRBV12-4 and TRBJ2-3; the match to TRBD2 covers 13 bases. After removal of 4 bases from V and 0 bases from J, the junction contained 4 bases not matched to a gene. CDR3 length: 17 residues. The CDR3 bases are TGTGCCAGCAGTTCCTGGACTAGCGGGGGTAGCACAGATACGCAGTATTTT. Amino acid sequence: CASSSWTSGGSTDTQYF.

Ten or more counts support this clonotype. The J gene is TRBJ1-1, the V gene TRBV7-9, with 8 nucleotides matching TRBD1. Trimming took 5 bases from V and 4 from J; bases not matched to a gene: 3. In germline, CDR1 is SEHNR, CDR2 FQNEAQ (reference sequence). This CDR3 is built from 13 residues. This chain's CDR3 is CASSRTGPTEAFF. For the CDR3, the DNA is TGTGCCAGCAGCCGGACAGGGCCCACTGAAGCTTTCTTT. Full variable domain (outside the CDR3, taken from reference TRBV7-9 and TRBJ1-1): DTGVSQNPRHKITKRGQNVTFRCDPISEHNRLYWYRQTLGQGPEFLTYFQNEAQLEKSRLLSDRFSAERPKGSFSTLEIQRTEQGDSAMYLCASSRTGPTEAFFGQGTRLTVV.

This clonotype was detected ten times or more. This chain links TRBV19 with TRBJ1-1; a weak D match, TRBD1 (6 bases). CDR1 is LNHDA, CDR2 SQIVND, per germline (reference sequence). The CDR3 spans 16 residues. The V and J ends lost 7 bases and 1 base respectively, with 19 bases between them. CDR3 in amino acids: CASKARDLGANTEAFF. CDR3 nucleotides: TGTGCCAGTAAAGCACGGGATCTGGGGGCGAACACTGAAGCTTTCTTT. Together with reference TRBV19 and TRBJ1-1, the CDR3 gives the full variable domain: DGGITQSPKYLFRKEGQNVTLSCEQNLNHDAMYWYRQDPGQGLRLIYYSQIVNDFQKGDIAEGYSVSREKKESFPLTVTSAQKNPTAFYLCASKARDLGANTEAFFGQGTRLTVV.

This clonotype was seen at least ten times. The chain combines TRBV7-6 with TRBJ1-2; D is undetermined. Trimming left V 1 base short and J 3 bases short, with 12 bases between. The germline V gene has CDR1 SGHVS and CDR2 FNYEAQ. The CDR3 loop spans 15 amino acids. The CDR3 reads CASSLDGGRDYGYTF. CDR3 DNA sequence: TGTGCCAGCAGCTTAGATGGAGGGAGGGACTATGGCTACACCTTC.